What follows are 18 T cell receptor beta chains derived from one specimen sequenced in a study of early T cells in non-severe SARS-CoV-2 infection. MiXCR, applied by TCRdb to the 5' RACE reads, yields one record per CDR3 protein. The sample carries about 64,000 distinct CDR3 sequences, 10% to 12% recorded once. The input for sequencing was whole blood, taken at baseline. These receptors came from an adult who was a healthcare worker with PCR-confirmed SARS-CoV-2 infection or an uninfected control (not recorded which).

The J gene is TRBJ2-7, the V gene TRBV20-1; TRBD1 matches at 9 bases. The junction had 9 bases not matched to a gene; V was cut back by 3 bases and J by 9 bases. The germline gives CDR1 DFQATT, CDR2 SNEGSKA (reference sequence). This CDR3 has 13 residues. CDR3 sequence: CSASRDRAWVQYF. In DNA, the CDR3 is TGCAGTGCTAGCCGGGACAGGGCTTGGGTGCAGTACTTC.

The chain joins TRBV6-1 to TRBJ1-1, with 7 bases that match TRBD1. CDR1 is MNHNS, CDR2 SASEGT, per germline. Trimming removed 6 bases from V and 0 bases from J; junction bases left unmatched: 4. This CDR3 is built from 14 residues. In DNA, the CDR3 is TGTGCCAGCAGGACAGGGACCATGAACACTGAAGCTTTCTTT. Translated, it gives CASRTGTMNTEAFF.

This clonotype was detected only a few times. The chain links TRBV24-1 to TRBJ2-3; TRBD2 aligns across 14 bases. The J segment lost 14 bases and the V segment lost 1 base, leaving 10 bases of the junction unmatched. The CDR3 loop spans 16 amino acids. In germline, CDR1 is KGHDR, CDR2 SFDVKD. The CDR3 DNA is TGTGCCACCAGTGATTTCCGACCCGGGACTAGCGGGGGATTGTATTTT. Translating it yields CATSDFRPGTSGGLYF.

The V and J genes are TRBV10-3 and TRBJ2-2; D perhaps matches TRBD2 (5 bases). The V end was cut by 3 bases, the J end by 3 bases, with 11 bases between. CDR1 is ENHRY, CDR2 SYGVKD, per germline. This CDR3 comprises 15 residues. CDR3 coding DNA: TGTGCCATCAGTGATCGGGGTCGGGACACCGGGGAGCTGTTTTTT. Its translation is CAISDRGRDTGELFF.

This clonotype was seen a few times. J is TRBJ2-7 and V is TRBV3-1; a possible D gene is TRBD1 (5 bases). Germline V gene data show CDR1 as LGHDT and CDR2 as YNNKEL (reference sequence). This CDR3 comprises 14 residues. The V end was cut by 1 base, the J end by 2 bases, with 9 bases between. Here the CDR3 reads CASSQGTQAYEQYF. DNA of the CDR3: TGTGCCAGCAGCCAAGGTACACAGGCCTACGAGCAGTACTTC.

This clonotype was observed many times. The V gene is TRBV15, the J gene TRBJ1-2; 7 positions agree with TRBD1. Per germline, CDR1 LNHNV and CDR2 YYDKDF (reference sequence). The V and J ends lost 0 bases and 4 bases, in that order; junction bases with no gene match: 5. CDR3 length: 15 residues. The CDR3 DNA reads as TGTGCCACCAGCAGAGAAAAGGGGGCCACCTATGGCTACACCTTC. Translated, it gives CATSREKGATYGYTF.

The J gene is TRBJ1-5, the V gene TRBV7-2, with D tentatively TRBD1 (5 bases). V shed 6 bases and J shed 7 bases, with 10 bases lying between them. Germline V lookup: CDR1 SGHTA, CDR2 FQGNSA. The CDR3 runs 12 residues. The CDR3 region has the DNA TGTGCCAGCAGTAATGGGGGACAGCCCCAGCATTTT. Its translation is CASSNGGQPQHF.

The chain is built from TRBV20-1 and TRBJ1-6, with D perhaps TRBD1 (6 bases). V shed 5 bases and J shed 11 bases, with 13 bases lying between them. Looked up from germline, CDR1 is DFQATT and CDR2 is SNEGSKA (reference sequence). This CDR3 comprises 12 residues. CDR3 DNA sequence: TGCAGTGCTGAGGGGGTCGACGCACCCCTCCACTTT. Translating gives CSAEGVDAPLHF.

The table lists this clonotype with many counts. The V and J genes are TRBV29-1 and TRBJ2-1; TRBD1 matches at 8 bases. CDR1 and CDR2 (germline): SQVTM, ANQGSEA. CDR3 length: 14 residues. J was trimmed by 4 bases and V by 6 bases; bases with no gene match: 8. In DNA form, the CDR3 reads TGCAGCGTAGATCAGGGGGCAATTTACAATGAGCAGTTCTTC. This codes for CSVDQGAIYNEQFF.

This chain joins TRBV19 and TRBJ1-2; 7 bases fit TRBD1. There are 12 residues in the CDR3. J gave up 4 bases and V 6 bases, and 2 bases lay outside the gene matches. Germline CDR1 reads LNHDA; CDR2 reads SQIVND (reference sequence). CDR3 bases: TGTGCCAGTAGATCAGGGGGCTATGGCTACACCTTC. Amino acids: CASRSGGYGYTF.

Ten or more counts support this clonotype. Sequence at one end of the junction differs from germline and may be a read error. The rearrangement links TRBV3-1 to TRBJ1-1, with D possibly being TRBD1 (6 bases). Germline V gives CDR1 LGHDT, CDR2 YNNKEL (reference sequence). The CDR3 runs to 13 residues. CDR3 sequence: CPSSLQGNTEAFF. As DNA, the CDR3 is TGTCCCAGCAGCTTACAGGGGAACACTGAAGCTTTCTTT.

The chain couples TRBV9 to TRBJ2-3, with unresolved D. This CDR3 contains 17 residues. Germline V gene data show CDR1 as SGDLS and CDR2 as YYNGEE. V lost 0 bases and J 2 bases, leaving 16 bases between the germline ends. The CDR3 DNA is TGTGCCAGCAGCGTAGTCGCCTTTATGGGGAACACAGATACGCAGTATTTT. It specifies CASSVVAFMGNTDTQYF.

The V call is TRBV7-8, the J call TRBJ2-7; D gene uncertain. The CDR3 consists of 17 residues. Germline CDR1 SGHVS, CDR2 FQNEAQ. V was trimmed by 4 bases and J by 4 bases, leaving 23 bases between them. CDR3 coding DNA: TGTGCCAGCAGCTCCCCAAGGAAGGGAAGGATGGGGTACGAGCAGTACTTC. Its translation is CASSSPRKGRMGYEQYF.

This clonotype was seen a handful of times. The rearrangement links TRBV6-6 to TRBJ1-4; 7 bases are a match to TRBD1. The V gene end was trimmed by 6 bases and the J gene end by 7 bases; junction bases not matched to a gene: 8. CDR3 length equals 14 residues. From germline, CDR1 is MNHNY and CDR2 SVGAGI (reference sequence). DNA of the CDR3: TGTGCCAGCAGGGAGGGACAGATGCTTGAAAAACTGTTTTTT. Translation: CASREGQMLEKLFF.

This clonotype was recorded at least ten times. This chain joins TRBV12-3 or TRBV12-4 and TRBJ1-1; D gene unclear. V dropped 2 bases and J dropped 0 bases, with 4 bases sitting between them. The CDR3 length is 13 residues. CDR3 residues: CASSLSLNTEAFF. The CDR3 DNA reads TGTGCCAGCAGTTTAAGTTTGAACACTGAAGCTTTCTTT.

This clonotype was observed many times. The J gene is TRBJ1-6, the V gene TRBV30, with D unclear. The length of the CDR3 is 15 residues. Trimming removed 5 bases from V and 2 bases from J, with 13 bases in between. In germline, CDR1 is GTSNPN, CDR2 SVGIG (reference sequence). CDR3 region: CAWALLGAYNSPLHF. CDR3 coding DNA: TGTGCCTGGGCCCTCCTCGGGGCCTATAATTCACCCCTCCACTTT.

CDR3 sequence: CSVEFLGNEQFF. CDR3 nucleotides: TGCAGCGTTGAATTTCTCGGGAATGAGCAGTTCTTC. The chain joins TRBV29-1 to TRBJ2-1, with no clear D. Deletions cut 2 bases from V and 7 bases from J, with 9 bases between. The CDR3 is made up of 12 amino acids. CDR1 is SQVTM, CDR2 ANQGSEA, per germline.

This clonotype was counted at least ten times. The chain's CDR3 is CASSYSPPGQPEAFF. CDR3 in DNA: TGTGCCAGCAGTTACTCACCTCCGGGACAACCTGAAGCTTTCTTT. The rearrangement links TRBV6-2 or TRBV6-3 to TRBJ1-1; D is possibly TRBD1 (6 bases). Germline V lookup: CDR1 MNHEY, CDR2 SVGEGT. The CDR3 is 15 amino acids. The ends were cut back, 0 bases at V and 6 bases at J, with 14 bases in the middle.